The 14 T cell receptor beta chains below all came from one sample that was sequenced in a study of blood T cell repertoires in COVID-19. Produced via immunoSEQ multiplex PCR; TCRdb's table is partial and in-frame only. This table has 200,000 or so clones, approximately 85% appearing once. Source material: peripheral blood. These receptors originate from a man aged 60 to 69 with acute or convalescent COVID-19.

Turning to this clone: Other DNA sequences of this sample code for an identical CDR3. The chain is built from TRBV5-1 and TRBJ2-3; a possible D gene is TRBD2 (5 bases). The CDR3 loop spans 14 amino acids. Germline-derived CDR1 and CDR2 are SGHRS and YFSETQ. The V end lost 2 bases, the J end lost 3 bases, and 10 bases lay between the germline ends. The CDR3: CASSLGLGTDTQYF. DNA of the CDR3: TGCGCCAGCAGCTTAGGACTGGGAACAGATACGCAGTATTTT.

V usage is TRBV6-2 or TRBV6-3 and J usage is TRBJ2-3; tentative D call: TRBD2 (5 bases). Germline-derived CDR1 and CDR2 are MNHEY and SVGEGT. CDR3 length equals 13 residues. V was cut by 4 bases and J by 10 bases, with 15 bases left in between. CDR3 coding DNA: TGTGCCAGCAGTTCCCGGACTCCAAGCGCGCAGTATTTT. Its translation: CASSSRTPSAQYF.

The chain couples TRBV4-1 to TRBJ2-7, with 10 bases identical to TRBD2. In germline, CDR1 is MGHRA, CDR2 YSYEKL. V trimming: 2 bases; J trimming: 4 bases; junction bases outside the gene matches: 5. The CDR3 is 15 residues long. CDR3 amino acids: CASSQLAGDLYEQYF. DNA of the CDR3: TGCGCCAGCAGCCAACTAGCGGGAGATTTGTACGAGCAGTACTTC.

The chain couples TRBV5-1 to TRBJ2-2; 7 bases are a match to TRBD1. Trimming took 0 bases from V and 7 from J; bases not matched to a gene: 3. The CDR3 runs 14 residues. CDR1 and CDR2 (germline): SGHRS, YFSETQ. CDR3 bases: TGCGCCAGCAGCTTGGAGGGGGCTGGCGGGGAGCTGTTTTTT. This sequence encodes CASSLEGAGGELFF.

The chain joins TRBV5-1 to TRBJ1-2; D is unclear. The CDR3 is made up of 14 amino acids. V lost 2 bases, J lost 6 bases, and 14 bases lay in between. Per the germline V gene, CDR1 is SGHRS and CDR2 is YFSETQ. The CDR3 nucleotides read TGCGCCAGCAGCTTAATCGGTTGGTCGGATGGCTACACCTTC. It translates to CASSLIGWSDGYTF. Together with reference TRBV5-1 and TRBJ1-2, the CDR3 gives the full variable domain: KAGVTQTPRYLIKTRGQQVTLSCSPISGHRSVSWYQQTPGQGLQFLFEYFSETQRNKGNFPGRFSGRQFSNSRSEMNVSTLELGDSALYLCASSLIGWSDGYTFGSGTRLTVV.

The chain combines TRBV27 with TRBJ2-3, with D tentatively TRBD2 (6 bases). Trimming took 3 bases from V and 1 from J, leaving 8 bases between them. From germline, CDR1 is MNHEY and CDR2 SMNVEV (reference sequence). CDR3 length: 14 amino acids. This chain's CDR3 is CASSLKRGTDTQYF. In DNA, the CDR3 is TGTGCCAGCAGTTTGAAGCGGGGCACAGATACGCAGTATTTT.

The V gene is TRBV4-2, the J gene TRBJ2-1; 10 bases align to TRBD2. This CDR3 is built from 16 residues. V lost 5 bases and J lost 1; bases outside the gene matches: 5. The germline gives CDR1 LGHNA, CDR2 YNFKEQ. CDR3 sequence: CASSSIAGGSYNEQFF. The CDR3, as DNA: TGTGCCAGCAGCAGTATAGCGGGAGGTTCCTACAATGAGCAGTTCTTC.

The V and J genes are TRBV7-2 and TRBJ1-6, with 7 bases aligning to TRBD1. Germline values: CDR1 SGHTA, CDR2 FQGNSA. This CDR3 spans 15 amino acids. After removal of 1 base from V and 4 bases from J, the junction contained 1 base not matched to a gene. CDR3 sequence: CASSLGTGYNSPLHF. CDR3 nucleotide sequence: TGTGCCAGCAGCTTAGGGACAGGTTATAATTCACCCCTCCACTTT.

There are a few counts of this clone. V is TRBV2 and J is TRBJ2-1; D unclear. CDR1 SNHLY and CDR2 FYNNEI come from the germline V gene. With 2 bases removed from V and 4 bases from J, the gap between germline ends came to 9 bases. This CDR3 comprises 14 residues. CDR3 nucleotides: TGTGCCAGCAGTGAACTTAGCATGTACAATGAGCAGTTCTTC. It encodes CASSELSMYNEQFF.

The CDR3 region is CASSSNRAGYTF. CDR3 DNA: TGTGCCAGCAGTTCAAACAGGGCTGGCTACACCTTC. V is TRBV27 and J is TRBJ1-2; possible D gene TRBD1, 6 bases. This CDR3 comprises 12 residues. The germline gives CDR1 MNHEY, CDR2 SMNVEV (reference sequence). V was pared by 4 bases and J by 7 bases, with 10 bases between.

The V call is TRBV5-8, the J call TRBJ2-3, with 8 nucleotides matching TRBD2. The CDR3 covers 15 residues. V gave up 5 bases and J gave up 2 bases; unmatched junction bases: 7. The germline gives CDR1 SGHTS, CDR2 YDEGEE. DNA for the CDR3: TGTGCCAGCAGATCCCGACTAGCGCACACAGATACGCAGTATTTT. Translating gives CASRSRLAHTDTQYF.

The DNA of the CDR3 is TGTGCCAGCAGCCGGGACAGTTGGACCGGGGAGCTGTTTTTT. This encodes CASSRDSWTGELFF. The chain couples TRBV6-5 to TRBJ2-2, with 7 nucleotides matching TRBD1. The V gene end was trimmed by 6 bases and the J gene end by 5 bases; junction bases not matched to a gene: 6. Germline V gene lookup returns CDR1 MNHEY and CDR2 SVGAGI. The CDR3 has 14 residues.

The chain recombines TRBV5-1 with TRBJ2-5, with TRBD1 identical over 10 bases. Germline trimming cut 4 bases from V and 7 bases from J; bases unmatched to any gene: 19. Looked up from germline, CDR1 is SGHRS and CDR2 is YFSETQ. This CDR3 region has 18 residues. CDR3 bases: TGCGCCAGCAGCAACCCTACGTCCGGGACAGGGGACCCTCGGACCCAGTACTTC. Translation gives CASSNPTSGTGDPRTQYF.

This clone is a singleton in its sample. The gene calls are TRBV2 and TRBJ1-1; D remains ambiguous. Germline V lookup: CDR1 SNHLY, CDR2 FYNNEI. Trimming removed 6 bases from V and 5 bases from J, with 13 bases in between. This CDR3 is built from 13 residues. Here the CDR3 DNA reads TGTGCCAGCAGGTTAGGTCTCGGGACTGAAGCTTTCTTT. This codes for CASRLGLGTEAFF.